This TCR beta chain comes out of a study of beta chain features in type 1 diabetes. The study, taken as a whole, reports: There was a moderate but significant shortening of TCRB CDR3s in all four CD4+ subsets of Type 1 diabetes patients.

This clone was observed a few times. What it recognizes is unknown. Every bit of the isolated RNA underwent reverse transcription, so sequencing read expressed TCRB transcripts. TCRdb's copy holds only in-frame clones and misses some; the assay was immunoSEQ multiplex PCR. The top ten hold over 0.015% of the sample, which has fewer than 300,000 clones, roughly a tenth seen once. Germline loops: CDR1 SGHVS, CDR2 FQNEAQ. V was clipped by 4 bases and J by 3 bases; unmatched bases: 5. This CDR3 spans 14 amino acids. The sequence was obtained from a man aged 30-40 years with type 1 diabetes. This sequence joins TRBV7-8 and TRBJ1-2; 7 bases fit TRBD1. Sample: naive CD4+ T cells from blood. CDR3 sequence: CASSWQGGDYGYTF. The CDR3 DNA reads TGTGCCAGCAGCTGGCAGGGGGGTGACTATGGCTACACCTTC.